These 5 T cell receptor beta chains share one sample of origin, sequenced in a study of blood T cell repertoires in COVID-19. Sequenced by immunoSEQ multiplex PCR; TCRdb stores in-frame clones only, minus some. In the table there are about 300,000 clones, roughly 87% of which are singletons. The material sequenced was peripheral blood. The receptors come from a man aged 18 to 30 with active or convalescent COVID-19.

This rearrangement joins TRBV5-6 to TRBJ1-1; D unclear. V was cut by 4 bases and J by 5 bases, with 12 bases left in between. This CDR3 region has 13 residues. CDR1 SGHDT and CDR2 YYEEEE come from the germline V gene. This chain's CDR3 is CASSPGEGTEAFF. The CDR3 DNA is TGTGCCAGCAGCCCCGGAGAAGGTACTGAAGCTTTCTTT.

The chain is built from TRBV29-1 and TRBJ2-1; 7 bases match TRBD1. CDR1 SQVTM and CDR2 ANQGSEA come from the germline V gene. The CDR3 extends over 14 amino acids. J lost 6 bases, V lost 8 bases, and 13 bases had no gene match. CDR3 sequence: CSSTPGTAFNEQFF. Here the CDR3 DNA reads TGCAGCTCCACACCCGGGACAGCCTTCAATGAGCAGTTCTTC.

V usage is TRBV5-4 and J usage is TRBJ2-1; TRBD1 is a possible D gene (6 bases). Germline V gene data show CDR1 as SGHNT and CDR2 as YYREEE (reference sequence). Trimming took off 3 bases at V and 8 bases at J, with 12 bases between the two ends. The CDR3 loop spans 13 amino acids. The CDR3 region is CASSSDSGDEQFF. The CDR3 region has the DNA TGTGCCAGCAGCTCGGACAGTGGGGATGAGCAGTTCTTC.

The chain joins TRBV7-9 to TRBJ2-4, with 7 bases fitting TRBD2. CDR1 is SEHNR and CDR2 is FQNEAQ in the germline V gene (reference sequence). The CDR3 is made up of 17 amino acids. The V and J ends lost 3 bases and 5 bases, in that order; junction bases with no gene match: 13. CDR3 DNA: TGTGCCAGCAGCTTGGACCGCGGGGGTCCGGTCCAAAACATTCAGTACTTC. It encodes CASSLDRGGPVQNIQYF.

V usage is TRBV11-2 and J usage is TRBJ2-5; the match to TRBD2 covers 14 bases. The V segment lost 6 bases and the J segment 7 bases; nucleotides outside the gene matches: 19. Germline V gene lookup returns CDR1 SGHAT and CDR2 FQNNGV. The CDR3 is 19 residues long. CDR3 in DNA: TGTGCCAGCAGTCAACTTAGAGGACTAGCGGGGGGCAACGCCGGGACCCAGTACTTC. It encodes CASSQLRGLAGGNAGTQYF.